This T cell receptor (beta chain) stems from a study of T cell responses to AZD1222 COVID-19 vaccine. Study in general: Second doses at about 4 or about 12 weeks were pooled.

The study's findings and limits: Without day 14 samples, only post-peak T cell repertoires were studied. Reportedly, nearly half of unique spike TCRs recognized epitopes outside B.1.351/B.1.1.7 mutations. Distributed over spike, vaccine-associated CD4 TCRs predominated at 160-218 and 743-854.

With respect to this clone: Its antigen remains unknown.

The assay was immunoSEQ multiplex PCR, and TCRdb's table has in-frame clones only and misses some. Among about 93,000 clones listed, 80% to 90% were seen once. The specimen was peripheral blood, collected on day 0 of AZD1222 vaccination. The TCR was taken from an adult in good health.

CDR3 region: CASSFSSTNEKLFF. In DNA, the CDR3 is TGTGCCAGCAGCTTTTCCTCAACTAATGAAAAACTGTTTTTT. V usage is TRBV7-9 and J usage is TRBJ1-4; D gene ambiguous. V lost 3 bases and J lost 0, with 5 bases in between. The CDR3 contains 14 residues. Germline lookup yields CDR1 SEHNR and CDR2 FQNEAQ (reference sequence).